The entry below describes one T cell receptor beta chain. This clone was recorded once. Its antigen is currently not known. No much larger clone is present one base from it, and per-base qualities are unavailable. Measured from the cysteine to the phenylalanine, the CDR3 is 16 residues long. Here the CDR3 DNA is all that survives: 48 bases in frame from base 1. CDR1 and CDR2, looked up from the germline V gene (reference sequence), are LNHDA and SQIVND. V is clipped by 3 bases and J by 0 bases, and the sequence between their germline boundaries is 12 bases long. The data were taken from a study of long-term antiretroviral therapy in people with HIV (dated by TCRdb to 2022 to 2024). Notes on the research overall: The earliest samples were collected approximately a decade before the 2015 WHO recommendation for immediate ART, a period when ART was typically delayed until CD4 counts fell. Whether ART initiation and durable HIV suppression were associated with changes in peripheral blood TRB repertoire composition and diversity was tested in a retrospective serial study. Test extractions of a monoclonal T-cell line alongside 30 or so polyclonal samples showed no cross-contamination during QIAcube processing. Of the roughly 30 participants with HIV, some 12 were female. From 30 adults with confirmed HIV infection, the cohort provided approximately 210 cryopreserved PBMC samples, gathered serially across a mean of around six years (range 1-12).

The immunoSEQ hsTCRB v3.0 assay was used at survey level resolution to sequence the TRB variable region. The target sequencing depth for TRB was about 40,000-55,000 T-cell genomes per sample. Pooled TRB libraries were sequenced on an Illumina MiSeq with a v3 150-cycle kit. As for the authors' bioinformatics: Analysis of repertoires was carried out in R inside a reproducible Nextflow workflow spanning QC, data transformation and analysis. LymphoSeq2, an R package for AIRR-Seq data exploration, was used to implement custom analyses. Several samples that yielded fewer than 5000 total TRB sequences were excluded, so that fewer than 250 HIV repertoires were analyzed. Among the 180 to 200 HIV repertoires that were kept, around 60 were collected before ART initiation and more than 120 were collected after ART initiation. Repertoires were downsampled to 5000 TRB nucleotide sequences, with summary statistics averaged over 100 downsampling iterations. The analysis kept only TRB sequences whose CDR3 regions were at least seven amino acids long. Diversity was measured with a Shannon entropy-derived clonality score and the Gini coefficient. In the repertoire networks, any two of the top 5000 CDR3 amino acid sequences were linked whenever the two sequences differed by an edit distance of one. For TRB CDR3 amino acid sequences, GLIPH2 was used to predict antigen specificity groups and MHC restriction. CDR3 amino acid sequences were matched against VDJdb and McPAS-TCR to flag known CMV, EBV, HIV or tissue antigen associations. Pre-ART, post-ART and control groups were compared with Wilcoxon signed-rank tests and Holm-Bonferroni correction. The source is immuneACCESS, and TCRdb retained only in-frame sequences with V and J called. Part of the clones is not carried over; for the studies checked, unresolved V genes explain less than half of this, and the remainder is unexplained. The DNA gave D and trimming, while V, J and clone size come from that table. The sample table shows about 28,000 clones, and approximately 95% are seen once. The ten largest clones take up about 3% of the sample.

Findings and caveats that apply to the study as a whole: Inferences about post-ART repertoire changes are limited because no data were available on ART adherence, viral resistance or therapy changes. Narrower CDR3 length ranges were observed in HIV repertoires than in controls, and an antigen-experienced repertoire with only a slight naive shift after ART was suggested by the network structure. The samples span the years 2004 to 2017, and the ART regimens used may be less effective than current regimens. ART initiation was associated with a significant increase in TRB diversity, but diversity stayed significantly below transplant donor controls even after long-term ART. Expanded TRB clones identified before ART initiation dominated the repertoire across all time points, though the dominance fluctuated and decreased in many PLHIV after ART. Because cell numbers in pre-ART samples were limited, unsorted PBMC were profiled instead of sorted CD4+ and CD8+ T cells. Because PBMC availability was limited, only the TCR beta chain was sequenced, with no alpha chain pairing.

To be included, a participant needed at least one PBMC sample from before ART initiation plus at least two post-ART samples. Every participant with HIV received treatment in the United States of America. Cryopreserved samples of about 0.95-11 million PBMC were thawed and washed before DNA extraction. At the time of the earliest PBMC sample, participants with HIV were aged between roughly 20 and 54 years. Per participant, PBMC samples came from 1-4 timepoints prior to ART initiation and 2-8 timepoints following ART initiation, for a median of 7 samples. Serial HIV viral load, CD4+ T-cell count, ART history and demographic data were obtained for every participant. Using a Qiagen kit on a QIAcube, genomic DNA was extracted from unsorted PBMC, with samples processed in batches of 12.

The TCR comes from a man in his forties or fifties with HIV. The chain links TRBV19 with TRBJ1-5; the D gene assignment is ambiguous. Specimen: unsorted PBMCs, collected 5.3 years after starting antiretroviral therapy. The DNA sequence is TGTGCCAGTAGTATCGGTCCCCGGCTTAGCAATCAGCCCCAGCATTTT. This codes for CASSIGPRLSNQPQHF.